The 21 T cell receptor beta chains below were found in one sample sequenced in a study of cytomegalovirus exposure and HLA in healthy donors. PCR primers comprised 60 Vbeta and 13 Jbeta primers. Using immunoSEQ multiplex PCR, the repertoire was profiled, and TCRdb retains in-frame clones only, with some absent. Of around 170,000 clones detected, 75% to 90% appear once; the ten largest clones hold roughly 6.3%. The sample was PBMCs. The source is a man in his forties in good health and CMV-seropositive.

The CDR3 sequence: CASTSWVGGLADTQYF. The CDR3 DNA reads TGTGCCAGCACCTCTTGGGTGGGGGGGCTGGCAGATACGCAGTATTTT. V is TRBV5-6 and J is TRBJ2-3; TRBD2 is a possible D gene (7 bases). Trimming took 6 bases from V and 4 from J, leaving 21 bases between them. CDR1 SGHDT and CDR2 YYEEEE come from the germline V gene. The CDR3 extends over 16 amino acids.

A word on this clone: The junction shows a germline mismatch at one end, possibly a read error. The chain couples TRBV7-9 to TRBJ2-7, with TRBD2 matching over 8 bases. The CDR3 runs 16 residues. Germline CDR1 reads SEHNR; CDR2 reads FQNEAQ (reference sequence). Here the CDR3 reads CSSSLGSTGGPSEQYF. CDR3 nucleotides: TGTTCCAGCAGTTTAGGTTCCACGGGGGGGCCGAGCGAGCAGTACTTC.

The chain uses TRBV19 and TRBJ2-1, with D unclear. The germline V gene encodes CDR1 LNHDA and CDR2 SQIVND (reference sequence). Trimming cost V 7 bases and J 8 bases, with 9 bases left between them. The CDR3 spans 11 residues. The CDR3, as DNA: TGTGCCAGTACAGTGGGCGATGAGCAGTTCTTC. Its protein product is CASTVGDEQFF.

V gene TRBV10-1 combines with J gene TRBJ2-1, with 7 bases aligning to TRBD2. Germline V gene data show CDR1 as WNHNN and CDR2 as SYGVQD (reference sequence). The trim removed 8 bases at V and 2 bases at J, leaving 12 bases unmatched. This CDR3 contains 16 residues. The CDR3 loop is CASDRGGPTTYNEQFF. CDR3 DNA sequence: TGCGCCAGCGACCGCGGGGGACCCACGACCTACAATGAGCAGTTCTTC.

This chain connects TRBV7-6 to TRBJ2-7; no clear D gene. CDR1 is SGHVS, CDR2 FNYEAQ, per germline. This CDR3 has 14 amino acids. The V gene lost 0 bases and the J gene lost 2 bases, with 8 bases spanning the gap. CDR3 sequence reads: CASSLAHMAYEQYF. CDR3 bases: TGTGCCAGCAGCTTAGCCCACATGGCCTACGAGCAGTACTTC.

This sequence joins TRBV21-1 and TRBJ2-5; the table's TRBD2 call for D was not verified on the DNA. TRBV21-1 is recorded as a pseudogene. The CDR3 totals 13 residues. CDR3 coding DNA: TGTGCCAGCAGCCCTGTACGGGGGGAGACCCAGTACTTC. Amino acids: CASSPVRGETQYF.

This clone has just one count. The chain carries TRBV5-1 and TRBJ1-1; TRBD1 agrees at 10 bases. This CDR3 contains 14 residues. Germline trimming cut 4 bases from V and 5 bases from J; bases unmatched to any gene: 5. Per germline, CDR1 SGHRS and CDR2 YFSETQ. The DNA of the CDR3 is TGCGCCAGCAGCCGTGACAGGGGGCTTACTGAAGCTTTCTTT. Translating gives CASSRDRGLTEAFF. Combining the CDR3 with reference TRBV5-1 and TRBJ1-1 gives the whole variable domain KAGVTQTPRYLIKTRGQQVTLSCSPISGHRSVSWYQQTPGQGLQFLFEYFSETQRNKGNFPGRFSGRQFSNSRSEMNVSTLELGDSALYLCASSRDRGLTEAFFGQGTRLTVV.

This chain's CDR3 is CASSLQDSNQPQHF. The CDR3 region has the DNA TGTGCCAGCAGCTTACAGGATAGCAATCAGCCCCAGCATTTT. This rearrangement joins TRBV5-4 to TRBJ1-5; perhaps TRBD1 as D (5 bases). Deletions cut 2 bases from V and 0 bases from J, with 6 bases between. The CDR3 has 14 amino acids. Looked up from germline, CDR1 is SGHNT and CDR2 is YYREEE (reference sequence).

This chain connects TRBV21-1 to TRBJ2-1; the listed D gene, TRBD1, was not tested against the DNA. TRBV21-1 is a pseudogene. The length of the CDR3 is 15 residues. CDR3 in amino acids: CASSPGQCSYNEQFF. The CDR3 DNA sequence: TGTGCCAGCAGCCCCGGACAGTGCTCCTACAATGAGCAGTTCTTC.

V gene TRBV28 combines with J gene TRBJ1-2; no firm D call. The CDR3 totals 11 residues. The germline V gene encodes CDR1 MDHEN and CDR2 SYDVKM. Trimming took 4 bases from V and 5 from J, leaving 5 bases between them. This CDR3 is CASSYMYGYTF. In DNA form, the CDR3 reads TGTGCCAGCAGTTATATGTATGGCTACACCTTC.

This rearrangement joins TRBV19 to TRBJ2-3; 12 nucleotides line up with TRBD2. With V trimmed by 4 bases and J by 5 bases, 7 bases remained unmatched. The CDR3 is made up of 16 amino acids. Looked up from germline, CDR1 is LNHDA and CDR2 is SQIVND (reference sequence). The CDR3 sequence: CASSTELAGGRDTQYF. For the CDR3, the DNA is TGTGCCAGTAGTACCGAACTAGCGGGGGGCCGAGATACGCAGTATTTT.

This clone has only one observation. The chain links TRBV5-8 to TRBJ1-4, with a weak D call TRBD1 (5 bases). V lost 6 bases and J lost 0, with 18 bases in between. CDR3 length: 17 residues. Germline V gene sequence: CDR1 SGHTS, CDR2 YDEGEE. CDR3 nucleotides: TGTGCCAGCAATCCCCCCCCACAGGACGCAACTAATGAAAAACTGTTTTTT. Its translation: CASNPPPQDATNEKLFF.

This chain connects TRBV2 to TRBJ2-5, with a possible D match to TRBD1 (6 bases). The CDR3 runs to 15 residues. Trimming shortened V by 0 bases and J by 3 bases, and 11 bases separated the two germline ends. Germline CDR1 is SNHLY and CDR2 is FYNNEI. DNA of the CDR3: TGTGCCAGCAGTGAAGCGCTTCACAGGGAAGAGACCCAGTACTTC. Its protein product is CASSEALHREETQYF.

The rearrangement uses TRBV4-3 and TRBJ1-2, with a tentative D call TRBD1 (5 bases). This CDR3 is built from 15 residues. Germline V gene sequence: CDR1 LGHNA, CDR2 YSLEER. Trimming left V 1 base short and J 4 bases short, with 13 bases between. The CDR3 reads CASSQGLGGTYGYTF. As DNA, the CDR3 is TGCGCCAGCAGCCAAGGACTTGGGGGGACCTATGGCTACACCTTC.

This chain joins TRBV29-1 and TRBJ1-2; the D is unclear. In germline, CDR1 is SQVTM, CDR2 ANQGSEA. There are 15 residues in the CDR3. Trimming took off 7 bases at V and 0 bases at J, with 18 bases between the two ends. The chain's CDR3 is CSGLVWESPNYGYTF. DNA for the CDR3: TGCAGCGGCCTTGTTTGGGAGTCCCCTAACTATGGCTACACCTTC.

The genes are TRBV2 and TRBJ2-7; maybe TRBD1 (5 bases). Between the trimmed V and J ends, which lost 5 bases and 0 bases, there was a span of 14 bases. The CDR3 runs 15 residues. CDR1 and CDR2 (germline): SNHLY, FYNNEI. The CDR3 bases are TGTGCCAGCAGTTCCGCAGGGTCAAGCTCCTACGAGCAGTACTTC. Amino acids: CASSSAGSSSYEQYF.

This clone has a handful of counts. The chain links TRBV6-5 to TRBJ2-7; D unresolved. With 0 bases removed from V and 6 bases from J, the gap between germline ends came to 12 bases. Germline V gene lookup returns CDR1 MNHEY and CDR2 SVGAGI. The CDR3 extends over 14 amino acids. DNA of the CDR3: TGTGCCAGCAGTTACTCGAATTCGGGTGGCGAGCAGTACTTC. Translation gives CASSYSNSGGEQYF.

The CDR3 loop is CAITSPGGSNEQFF. The CDR3 DNA reads TGTGCCATCACTAGCCCCGGGGGGTCGAATGAGCAGTTCTTC. The V call is TRBV10-3, the J call TRBJ2-1, with 7 bases identical to TRBD2. The ends lost 7 bases at V and 7 bases at J; junction bases unmatched: 10. The CDR3 runs to 14 residues. Germline V lookup: CDR1 ENHRY, CDR2 SYGVKD.

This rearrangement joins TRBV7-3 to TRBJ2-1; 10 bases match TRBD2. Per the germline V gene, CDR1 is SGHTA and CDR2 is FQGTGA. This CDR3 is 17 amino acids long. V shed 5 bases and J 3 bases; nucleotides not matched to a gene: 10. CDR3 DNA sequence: TGTGCCAGCAGCCTCCGGGGAGCGGGGGGGTACTACAATGAGCAGTTCTTC. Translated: CASSLRGAGGYYNEQFF. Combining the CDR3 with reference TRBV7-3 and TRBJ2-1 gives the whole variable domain GAGVSQTPSNKVTEKGKYVELRCDPISGHTALYWYRQSLGQGPEFLIYFQGTGAADDSGLPNDRFFAVRPEGSVSTLKIQRTERGDSAVYLCASSLRGAGGYYNEQFFGPGTRLTVL.

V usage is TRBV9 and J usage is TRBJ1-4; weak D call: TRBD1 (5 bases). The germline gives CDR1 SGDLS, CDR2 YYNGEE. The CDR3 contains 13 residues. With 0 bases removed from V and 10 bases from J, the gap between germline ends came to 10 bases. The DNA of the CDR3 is TGTGCCAGCAGCGTAGTGGGGACTGGAAAACTGTTTTTT. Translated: CASSVVGTGKLFF.

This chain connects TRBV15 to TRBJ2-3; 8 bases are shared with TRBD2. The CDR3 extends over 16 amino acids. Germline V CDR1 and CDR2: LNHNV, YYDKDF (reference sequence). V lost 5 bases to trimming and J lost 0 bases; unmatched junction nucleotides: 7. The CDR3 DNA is TGTGCCACCAGCCCCGGAGCGGGGGTTAGCACAGATACGCAGTATTTT. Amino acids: CATSPGAGVSTDTQYF. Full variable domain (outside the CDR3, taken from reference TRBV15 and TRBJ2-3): DAMVIQNPRYQVTQFGKPVTLSCSQTLNHNVMYWYQQKSSQAPKLLFHYYDKDFNNEADTPDNFQSRRPNTSFCFLDIRSPGLGDTAMYLCATSPGAGVSTDTQYFGPGTRLTVL.